This T cell receptor beta chain was sequenced during a study of identical twins. General study findings and limits: Within twin pairs, the out-of-frame alpha sequences they shared showed excess low generation probability.

One entry per CDR3 protein results from TCRdb running MiXCR on the 5' RACE reads. This table holds approximately 94,000 distinct CDR3 sequences, less than 6.5% found once. This CDR3 region has 16 residues. Losses at the gene ends were 2 bases for V and 7 bases for J; bases not matched to a gene: 7. CDR1 and CDR2 from the germline V gene are MNHNY and SVGAGI (reference sequence). Concerning this clonotype itself: The antigen is unknown.

The TCR was taken from a woman in her forties or fifties in good health. This rearrangement joins TRBV6-6 to TRBJ1-5; the match to TRBD1 covers 11 bases. The sample consisted of memory T cells sorted from blood. The CDR3 protein is CASSYEDRGRGQPQHF. The CDR3 DNA is TGTGCCAGCAGTTACGAGGACAGGGGGCGAGGGCAGCCCCAGCATTTT.